This T cell receptor (beta chain) was obtained from a study of CD8+ T cells in alopecia areata. The authors extracted RNA and reverse transcribed it into cDNA as the sequencing template. The table came from immunoSEQ multiplex PCR; TCRdb's copy has only in-frame clones and leaves some out. The data hold around 140,000 clones, with 49% observed a single time. This clone was recorded once. Germline CDR1 reads PRHDT; CDR2 reads FYEKMQ (reference sequence). This CDR3 has 16 amino acids. V gave up 1 base and J gave up 7 bases; unmatched junction bases: 7. Sequenced here: CD8+ T cells sorted from blood, sampled at week 0. This clonotype originated in a human donor with alopecia areata. This chain links TRBV13 with TRBJ1-6; TRBD1 matches 7 bases. In DNA, the CDR3 is TGTGCCAGCAGCTTAGCTAGAGGGGGCATCAATTCACCCCTCCACTTT. This translates into CASSLARGGINSPLHF.